Listed here are 3 T cell receptor beta chains from one sample, sequenced in a study of blood T cell repertoires in COVID-19. Only in-frame clones appear in the TCRdb table, and some are missing; sequencing was by immunoSEQ multiplex PCR. The sample lists some 20,000 clones, around nine tenths seen once, with roughly a sixth in the top ten. Material: peripheral blood. Every receptor here comes from a human donor with acute or convalescent COVID-19. The donor label of this sample is uncertain.

V gene TRBV11-2 combines with J gene TRBJ2-3, with D uncertain. The germline V and J ends were trimmed by 3 bases and 0 bases, with 10 bases remaining between them. CDR1 and CDR2 from the germline V gene are SGHAT and FQNNGV. The CDR3 sequence is 15 residues long. CDR3 residues: CASSFRGTSTDTQYF. The CDR3 nucleotides are TGTGCCAGCAGCTTCCGAGGAACTAGCACAGATACGCAGTATTTT.

The V and J genes are TRBV18 and TRBJ2-1; 8 bases map to TRBD2. Germline-derived CDR1 and CDR2 are KGHSH and LQKENI. This CDR3 has 17 residues. Trimming at V came to 0 bases and at J to 1 base, leaving 5 bases not matched to a gene. CDR3 protein: CASSPPTGGGSYNEQFF. The CDR3 nucleotides read TGTGCCAGCTCACCACCGACGGGGGGGGGTTCCTACAATGAGCAGTTCTTC. The full variable domain, completed using reference TRBV18 and TRBJ2-1, is NAGVMQNPRHLVRRRGQEARLRCSPMKGHSHVYWYRQLPEEGLKFMVYLQKENIIDESGMPKERFSAEFPKEGPSILRIQQVVRGDSAAYFCASSPPTGGGSYNEQFFGPGTRLTVL.

This sequence joins TRBV11-1 and TRBJ1-1; TRBD1 is a possible D gene (6 bases). The V end lost 5 bases, the J end lost 11 bases, and 21 bases lay between the germline ends. This CDR3 spans 14 amino acids. Germline CDR1 is SGHAT and CDR2 is FQDESV (reference sequence). The CDR3 region is CASSPPRGAEPAFF. The CDR3 region has the DNA TGTGCCAGCAGCCCGCCCCGGGGGGCAGAACCGGCTTTCTTT.